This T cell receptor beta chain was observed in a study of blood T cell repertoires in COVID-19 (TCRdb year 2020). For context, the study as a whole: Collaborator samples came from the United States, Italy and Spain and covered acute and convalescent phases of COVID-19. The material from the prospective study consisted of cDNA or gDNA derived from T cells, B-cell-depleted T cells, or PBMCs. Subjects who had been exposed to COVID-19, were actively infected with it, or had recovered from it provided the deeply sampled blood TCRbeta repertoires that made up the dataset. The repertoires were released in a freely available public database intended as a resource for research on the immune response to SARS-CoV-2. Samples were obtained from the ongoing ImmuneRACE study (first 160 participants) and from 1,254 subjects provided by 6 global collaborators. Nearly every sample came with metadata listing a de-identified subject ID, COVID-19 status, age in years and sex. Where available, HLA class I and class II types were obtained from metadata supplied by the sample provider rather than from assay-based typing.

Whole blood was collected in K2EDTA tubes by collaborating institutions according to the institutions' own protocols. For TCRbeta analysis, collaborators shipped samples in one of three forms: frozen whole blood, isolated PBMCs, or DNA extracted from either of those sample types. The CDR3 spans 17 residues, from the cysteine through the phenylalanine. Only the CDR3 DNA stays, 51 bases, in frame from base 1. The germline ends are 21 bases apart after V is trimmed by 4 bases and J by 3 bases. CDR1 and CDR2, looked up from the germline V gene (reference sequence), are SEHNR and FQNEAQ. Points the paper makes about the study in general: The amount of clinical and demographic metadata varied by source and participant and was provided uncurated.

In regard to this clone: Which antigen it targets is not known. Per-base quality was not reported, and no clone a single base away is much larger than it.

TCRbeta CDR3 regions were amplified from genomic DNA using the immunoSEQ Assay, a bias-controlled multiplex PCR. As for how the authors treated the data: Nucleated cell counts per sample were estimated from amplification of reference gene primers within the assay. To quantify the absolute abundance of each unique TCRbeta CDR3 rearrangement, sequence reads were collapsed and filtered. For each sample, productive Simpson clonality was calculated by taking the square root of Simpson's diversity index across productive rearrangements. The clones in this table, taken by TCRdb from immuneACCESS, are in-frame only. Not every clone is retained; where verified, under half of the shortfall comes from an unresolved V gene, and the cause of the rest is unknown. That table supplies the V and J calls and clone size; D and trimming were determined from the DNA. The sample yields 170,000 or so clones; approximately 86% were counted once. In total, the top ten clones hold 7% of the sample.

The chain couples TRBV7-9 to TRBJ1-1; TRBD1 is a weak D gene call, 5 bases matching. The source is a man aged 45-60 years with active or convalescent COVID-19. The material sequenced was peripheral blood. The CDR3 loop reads CASSSQAAGKIHTEAFF. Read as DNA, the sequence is TGTGCCAGCAGCTCTCAGGCGGCAGGGAAAATTCACACTGAAGCTTTCTTT.